The source of this T cell receptor (beta chain) is a study of T-cell memory formation after mild COVID-19. Study-level background: Among the donors, TCR clusters were largely specific to each donor. Study-level findings and limits: Contracting CD4+ clones lay largely in CM and EM, with CD8+ ones residing in EMRA. The pre-infection memory compartment contained some responding clones, suggesting cross-reactive memory joined.

In TCRdb, the 5' RACE reads were re-called with MiXCR into one record per CDR3 protein. The repertoire holds 250,000 to 350,000 distinct CDR3 sequences, around 15% seen once, with about a fifth in the top ten. The V gene end was trimmed by 3 bases and the J gene end by 3 bases; junction bases not matched to a gene: 14. The germline gives CDR1 SGDLS, CDR2 YYNGEE. The CDR3 has 17 residues. This clonotype appeared a few times. As yet, its antigen is unknown. This receptor was obtained from a man younger than 35 who had mild COVID-19 (a few samples of this study predate the infection). Cell type and time point are not known. The sample was PBMCs or a T cell subset sorted from them (not recorded which). The rearrangement joins TRBV9 to TRBJ1-2, with 7 bases aligning to TRBD1. CDR3 nucleotide sequence: TGTGCCAGCAGCGCAGAACAGGGGTCCCGTCTGCACTATGGCTACACCTTC. This encodes CASSAEQGSRLHYGYTF.